This T cell receptor (beta chain) was captured by sequencing in a study of OX40 agonist ivuxolimab in advanced cancers. Study-level background: Across the patients, intravenous ivuxolimab was delivered every 2 weeks at 0.01 to 10 mg/kg.

V lost 8 bases and J lost 0, with 8 bases in between. Germline V gene lookup returns CDR1 ENHRY and CDR2 SYGVKD. This CDR3 comprises 13 residues. This clone occurred once. Clones were read by immunoSEQ multiplex PCR, and TCRdb kept only the in-frame ones, dropping some. The data show fewer than 120,000 clones, around nine tenths seen once. The V gene is TRBV10-3, the J gene TRBJ1-3, with D tentatively TRBD1 (5 bases). The sample consisted of CD4+ or CD8+ T cells sorted from blood, taken in a trial of the OX40 agonist ivuxolimab. This clonotype was sampled from an adult with an advanced solid tumor such as melanoma, head and neck, liver or kidney cancer. The CDR3 DNA reads as TGTGCCATCGGGGCAATCTCTGGAAACACCATATATTTT. Translated, it gives CAIGAISGNTIYF.